The T cell receptor (beta chain) described here comes from a study of regulatory T cells in long-lasting Graves disease. Time point specified: newly diagnosed GD, antithyroid drugs for less than 3 months. The TCR library was made from RNA that had been extracted from PBMCs in TRIzol. This clonotype was seen a handful of times. One end of the junction varies from germline; a read error may be responsible. iRepertoire HTBI primers and Arm-PCR of CDR3 regions built TCR beta libraries. Using its own MiXCR run on the multiplex PCR reads, TCRdb lists one record per CDR3 protein. Of around 500,000 distinct CDR3 sequences listed, roughly 16% are singletons. The CDR3 runs to 15 residues. Germline CDR1 KGHSH, CDR2 LQKENI. These data are also associated with another study on T cells in Graves' hyperthyroidism and ophthalmopathy.

The J gene is TRBJ1-4, the V gene TRBV18; 7 bases agree with TRBD1. Sample: peripheral blood mononuclear cells (PBMCs), taken at new diagnosis, from a patient treated with antithyroid drugs. The TCR was taken from a woman aged 40 to 65 with Graves disease. The CDR3 DNA follows: TGTGCCAGCTCAGAAAGACAGGGAACTGATGAAAAACTGTTTTTT. Translating gives CASSERQGTDEKLFF.